The 26 T cell receptor beta chains presented below share a single source sample, sequenced in a study of CD8 T cells in Susac syndrome. RNA, at about 0.45 to 1 ug, was reverse transcribed with random hexamers. TCRdb processed the immunoSEQ multiplex PCR reads anew with MiXCR; each CDR3 protein has one entry. Counted here are fewer than 250,000 distinct CDR3 sequences, over 85% occurring once; the ten biggest clones make up roughly 0.096%. The sample consisted of CD4+ T cells from PBMCs. The receptors come from a human donor in good health.

The chain recombines TRBV7-2 with TRBJ1-5; the D is unclear. Germline CDR1 is SGHTA and CDR2 is FQGNSA. CDR3 size: 16 residues. With 5 bases removed from V and 2 bases from J, the gap between germline ends came to 16 bases. CDR3 bases: TGTGCCAGCAGCCTCGAGGGCGGAGTACGCAATCAGCCCCAGCATTTT. It is translated as CASSLEGGVRNQPQHF. The full variable domain, in which reference TRBV7-2 and TRBJ1-5 provide the parts outside the CDR3, is GAGVSQSPSNKVTEKGKDVELRCDPISGHTALYWYRQSLGQGLEFLIYFQGNSAPDKSGLPSDRFSAERTGGSVSTLTIQRTQQEDSAVYLCASSLEGGVRNQPQHFGDGTRLSIL.

This clonotype is a singleton in its sample. The V call is TRBV14, the J call TRBJ1-2; no clear D. Trimming pared 0 bases from V and 5 bases from J, leaving 7 bases between. Germline CDR1 and CDR2: SGHDN and FVKESK. The CDR3 runs to 13 residues. The CDR3 loop is CASSQDEWYGYTF. CDR3 nucleotides: TGTGCCAGCAGCCAAGACGAGTGGTATGGCTACACCTTC. The whole variable domain, remainder taken from reference TRBV14 and TRBJ1-2, is EAGVTQFPSHSVIEKGQTVTLRCDPISGHDNLYWYRRVMGKEIKFLLHFVKESKQDESGMPNNRFLAERTGGTYSTLKVQPAELEDSGVYFCASSQDEWYGYTFGSGTRLTVV.

The chain couples TRBV9 to TRBJ1-2, with unresolved D. Germline values: CDR1 SGDLS, CDR2 YYNGEE. The CDR3 is 14 residues long. V was clipped by 3 bases and J by 1 base, with 10 bases between them. The CDR3 loop is CASSERDLNYGYTF. CDR3 in DNA: TGTGCCAGCAGCGAACGGGATCTTAACTATGGCTACACCTTC.

The gene calls are TRBV19 and TRBJ2-4; the match to TRBD1 covers 8 bases. CDR1 LNHDA and CDR2 SQIVND come from the germline V gene (reference sequence). The CDR3 is 17 amino acids. V gave up 7 bases and J gave up 4 bases; unmatched junction bases: 15. As DNA, the CDR3 is TGTGCCAGTACCCCCAGAGACAGGGGAACGACGAAAAACATTCAGTACTTC. The encoded protein is CASTPRDRGTTKNIQYF.

A single count supports this clonotype. This chain uses TRBV27 with TRBJ1-6; 8 nucleotides align to TRBD1. Germline V gene lookup returns CDR1 MNHEY and CDR2 SMNVEV (reference sequence). V shed 1 base, J shed 5 bases, and the junction held 10 bases outside the gene matches. The CDR3 has 18 amino acids. The CDR3 bases are TGTGCCAGCAGTTTATTACCCCCTTTGGACAGGGATAATTCACCCCTCCACTTT. Amino acid sequence: CASSLLPPLDRDNSPLHF.

V gene TRBV5-4 combines with J gene TRBJ1-1; D ambiguous. Per the germline V gene, CDR1 is SGHNT and CDR2 is YYREEE (reference sequence). CDR3 length equals 13 residues. V lost 2 bases to trimming and J lost 6 bases, with 11 bases between them. CDR3 residues: CASSLPTKSEAFF. In nucleotides, the CDR3 is TGTGCCAGCAGCTTACCGACCAAGTCTGAAGCTTTCTTT.

The chain uses TRBV6-4 and TRBJ2-1, with 11 bases that match TRBD1. The V and J ends lost 6 bases and 12 bases, in that order; junction bases with no gene match: 13. Germline V gene lookup returns CDR1 MRHNA and CDR2 SNTAGT. This CDR3 region has 15 residues. The CDR3 here is CASSDGTGGVRPQFF. Written as DNA, the CDR3 is TGTGCCAGCAGCGACGGGACAGGGGGGGTTAGGCCGCAGTTCTTC.

The chain links TRBV7-2 to TRBJ2-3; 8 bases match TRBD1. The CDR3 spans 16 residues. Per germline, CDR1 SGHTA and CDR2 FQGNSA. Trimming at V came to 5 bases and at J to 3 bases, leaving 10 bases not matched to a gene. As DNA, the CDR3 is TGTGCCAGCAGCGTCGGACAGGGCAGGGGGACAGATACGCAGTATTTT. It codes for CASSVGQGRGTDTQYF.

The V and J genes are TRBV3-1 and TRBJ1-1; D is unresolved. Per germline, CDR1 LGHDT and CDR2 YNNKEL (reference sequence). The V and J ends lost 4 bases and 0 bases respectively, with 12 bases between them. The CDR3 extends over 15 amino acids. CDR3 sequence: CASSPQGPMNTEAFF. CDR3 DNA: TGTGCCAGCAGCCCCCAAGGGCCCATGAACACTGAAGCTTTCTTT.

This chain uses TRBV27 with TRBJ2-7, with 7 bases aligning to TRBD1. Germline assignment: CDR1 MNHEY and CDR2 SMNVEV (reference sequence). The CDR3 contains 14 residues. Trimming cost V 6 bases and J 3 bases; bases outside gene matches: 8. In DNA, the CDR3 is TGTGCCAGCAGACGGACAGGAGTAGACTACGAGCAGTACTTC. Translated: CASRRTGVDYEQYF.

CDR3 residues: CASSRGSGTEAFF. For the CDR3, the DNA is TGTGCCAGCTCACGGGGATCAGGCACTGAAGCTTTCTTT. The chain links TRBV18 to TRBJ1-1; D ambiguous. The V and J ends lost 4 bases and 4 bases respectively, with 10 bases between them. Germline V CDR1 and CDR2: KGHSH, LQKENI. The CDR3 length is 13 residues.

The chain recombines TRBV29-1 with TRBJ1-1, with D possibly TRBD1 on 5 matching bases. Germline V gives CDR1 SQVTM, CDR2 ANQGSEA. The V end lost 7 bases, the J end lost 1 base, and 13 bases lay between the germline ends. This CDR3 spans 13 amino acids. The CDR3 region has the DNA TGCAGCGGGACCCCTGGGGCGAACACTGAAGCTTTCTTT. It translates to CSGTPGANTEAFF.

The V gene is TRBV5-1, the J gene TRBJ2-3; 9 bases are a match to TRBD1. The CDR3 consists of 16 residues. The V segment lost 4 bases and the J segment 4 bases; nucleotides outside the gene matches: 10. The germline CDR1 and CDR2 sequences are SGHRS and YFSETQ. CDR3 amino acids: CASSPKQGAAADTQYF. CDR3 nucleotides: TGCGCCAGCAGCCCCAAACAGGGGGCGGCCGCAGATACGCAGTATTTT. The full variable domain, with the rest looked up from reference TRBV5-1 and TRBJ2-3, is KAGVTQTPRYLIKTRGQQVTLSCSPISGHRSVSWYQQTPGQGLQFLFEYFSETQRNKGNFPGRFSGRQFSNSRSEMNVSTLELGDSALYLCASSPKQGAAADTQYFGPGTRLTVL.

This chain uses TRBV23-1 with TRBJ2-7; D may be TRBD1 (5 bases). TRBV23-1 falls under the ORF class, with uncertain function. This CDR3 is built from 15 residues. V was trimmed by 2 bases and J by 0 bases, leaving 11 bases between them. The CDR3 bases are TGCGCCAGCAGTCAAGTCGGCAGGGACTCCTACGAGCAGTACTTC. As protein: CASSQVGRDSYEQYF.

The CDR3: CATRRGLTDTQYF. DNA for the CDR3: TGTGCCACCAGGAGGGGCCTCACAGATACGCAGTATTTT. The gene calls are TRBV24-1 and TRBJ2-3, with D tentatively TRBD1 or TRBD2 (5 bases each). V gave up 7 bases and J gave up 2 bases, with 9 bases separating them. CDR1 is KGHDR and CDR2 is SFDVKD in the germline V gene. This CDR3 is built from 13 residues.

The chain joins TRBV3-1 to TRBJ2-6, with D perhaps given as TRBD1 or TRBD2 (5 bases each). Germline V CDR1 and CDR2: LGHDT, YNNKEL (reference sequence). The CDR3 has 17 amino acids. Trimming left V 7 bases short and J 0 bases short, with 16 bases between. CDR3 nucleotides: TGTGCCAGCACGAGGGGAAAGATGCCCTCTGGGGCCAACGTCCTGACTTTC. This gives the protein CASTRGKMPSGANVLTF.

This chain links TRBV2 with TRBJ2-7; 11 bases map to TRBD1. Germline CDR1 reads SNHLY; CDR2 reads FYNNEI. The CDR3 has 16 residues. J lost 6 bases, V lost 7 bases, and 14 bases had no gene match. CDR3 amino acids: CASIPRGTGGRSEQYF. CDR3 nucleotides: TGTGCCAGCATCCCGAGGGGGACAGGGGGTCGGAGCGAGCAGTACTTC.

With regard to this clonotype: Germline and junction disagree at one end, which may indicate a read error. The chain combines TRBV7-2 with TRBJ2-5; D remains unclear. The length of the CDR3 is 12 residues. The germline V gene encodes CDR1 SGHTA and CDR2 FQGNSA. DNA of the CDR3: TGTGCCAGCAGCCCCACCGCCCTCGGTTCAGACTTC. Its protein product is CASSPTALGSDF.

The rearrangement links TRBV9 to TRBJ1-5; 8 bases map to TRBD1. The CDR3 sequence is 16 residues long. Germline CDR1 reads SGDLS; CDR2 reads YYNGEE. J was trimmed by 6 bases and V by 3 bases; bases with no gene match: 11. For the CDR3, the DNA is TGTGCCAGCAGCGCCGGACAGGGCACGGTCGGTCAGCCCCAGCATTTT. Amino acids: CASSAGQGTVGQPQHF.

The chain combines TRBV28 with TRBJ1-2, with a weak D call TRBD1 (5 bases). Trimming took 6 bases from V and 2 from J, leaving 10 bases between them. Germline CDR1 reads MDHEN; CDR2 reads SYDVKM. This CDR3 comprises 13 residues. CDR3 sequence: CASRVGGNYGYTF. The CDR3 region has the DNA TGTGCCAGCAGAGTTGGGGGGAACTATGGCTACACCTTC.

V gene TRBV5-1 combines with J gene TRBJ2-5, with 8 bases aligning to TRBD1. The germline CDR1 and CDR2 sequences are SGHRS and YFSETQ. V lost 3 bases and J lost 4; bases outside the gene matches: 5. The length of the CDR3 is 14 residues. The CDR3 sequence is CASSWRTGPETQYF. In nucleotides, the CDR3 is TGCGCCAGCAGCTGGCGGACAGGGCCAGAGACCCAGTACTTC.

This clonotype came up once. The chain joins TRBV29-1 to TRBJ2-1; 9 bases are a match to TRBD1. Germline trimming cut 7 bases from V and 8 bases from J; bases unmatched to any gene: 3. The CDR3 loop spans 11 amino acids. CDR1 is SQVTM, CDR2 ANQGSEA, per germline. The CDR3 DNA sequence: TGCAGCGCAGACAGGGGGTATGAGCAGTTCTTC. It encodes CSADRGYEQFF.

The gene calls are TRBV20-1 and TRBJ1-3; possible D gene TRBD1, 5 bases. Trimming shortened V by 5 bases and J by 1 base, and 15 bases separated the two germline ends. CDR3 length equals 15 residues. CDR1 is DFQATT, CDR2 SNEGSKA, per germline (reference sequence). In nucleotides, the CDR3 is TGCAGTGCTTATACAGGTCCTGGGTCTGGAAACACCATATATTTT. This translates into CSAYTGPGSGNTIYF.

The V call is TRBV6-2 or TRBV6-3, the J call TRBJ1-5; D is unclear. CDR1 and CDR2 (germline): MNHEY, SVGEGT. V was trimmed by 6 bases and J by 5 bases, leaving 11 bases between them. The CDR3 runs to 13 residues. The CDR3 sequence is CASRDAGDQPQHF. The DNA for the CDR3 is TGTGCCAGCAGGGACGCAGGCGATCAGCCCCAGCATTTT.

J is TRBJ1-4 and V is TRBV4-2; D gene uncertain. The germline gives CDR1 LGHNA, CDR2 YNFKEQ. The CDR3 has 14 residues. The V end was cut by 1 base, the J end by 5 bases, with 8 bases between. CDR3 protein: CASSQVDRNEKLFF. For the CDR3, the DNA is TGTGCCAGCAGCCAAGTCGACCGCAATGAAAAACTGTTTTTT.

This sequence joins TRBV21-1 and TRBJ2-5; the table's D gene call, TRBD2, was not cross checked with the DNA. TRBV21-1 counts as a pseudogene. There are 16 residues in the CDR3. The CDR3 region is CASSKALAGGEETQYF. In nucleotides, the CDR3 is TGTGCCAGCAGCAAAGCACTAGCGGGGGGGGAAGAGACCCAGTACTTC.